This TCR beta chain originates from a study of T-cell memory formation after mild COVID-19. About the research overall: The two donors had largely donor-specific TCR clusters. Overall study results and limits: Pre-infection memory held some responding clones, suggesting pre-existing cross-reactive T cells responded. Day 15 to 85 contracting clones showed balanced CD4/CD8; later expanders leaned CD4+.

This clonotype was seen a few times. Its specificity is not known. Constant-segment primers were used for 5'RACE, and the resulting TCR alpha and TCR beta cDNA libraries carried sample barcodes and UMIs. One entry per CDR3 protein, called by TCRdb with MiXCR from the 5' RACE reads. Among some 350,000 distinct CDR3 sequences, around 15% were seen once, and the ten largest hold about a fifth. Trimming took 3 bases from V and 5 from J, leaving 11 bases between them. The CDR3 has 13 amino acids. Per germline, CDR1 SGHTA and CDR2 FQGNSA. This receptor was identified in a young man who had mild COVID-19 (a few samples of this study predate the infection). Cell type and time point are not known. Sequenced sample: PBMCs or a T cell subset sorted from them (not recorded which). The rearrangement joins TRBV7-2 to TRBJ2-7; either TRBD1 or TRBD2 may fit D (5 bases each). The CDR3 nucleotides are TGTGCCAGCAGCTTTCCGGGGACGAACGAGCAGTACTTC. This translates into CASSFPGTNEQYF.